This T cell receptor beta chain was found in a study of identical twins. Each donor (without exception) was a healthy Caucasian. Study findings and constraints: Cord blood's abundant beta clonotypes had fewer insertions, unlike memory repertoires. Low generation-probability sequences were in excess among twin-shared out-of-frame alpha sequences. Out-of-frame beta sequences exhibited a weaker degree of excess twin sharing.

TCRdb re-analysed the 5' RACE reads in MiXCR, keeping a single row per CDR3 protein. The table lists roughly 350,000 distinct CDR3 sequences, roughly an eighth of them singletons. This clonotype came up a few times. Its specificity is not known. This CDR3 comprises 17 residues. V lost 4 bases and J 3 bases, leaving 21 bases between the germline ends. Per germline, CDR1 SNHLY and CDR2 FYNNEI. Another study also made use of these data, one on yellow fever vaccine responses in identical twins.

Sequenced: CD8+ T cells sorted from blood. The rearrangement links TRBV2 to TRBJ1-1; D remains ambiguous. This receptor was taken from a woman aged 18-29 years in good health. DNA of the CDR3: TGTGCCAGCAGTGTTGTTGGGGAGGGTTTGGTGGACACTGAAGCTTTCTTT. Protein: CASSVVGEGLVDTEAFF.